Below, 28 T cell receptor beta chains from the same sample are listed, as sequenced in a study of blood T cell repertoires in COVID-19. TCRdb's copy holds only in-frame clones and misses some; the assay was immunoSEQ multiplex PCR. Of under 250,000 clones listed, more than 65% are singletons. The specimen sequenced was peripheral blood. The source is a woman of 80 years or more with acute or convalescent COVID-19.

This clone was seen more than once but under ten times. The CDR3 sequence is CASSQEDRANSPLHF. In DNA form, the CDR3 reads TGTGCCAGCAGCCAAGAGGACAGGGCCAATTCACCCCTCCACTTT. This chain connects TRBV4-2 to TRBJ1-6; 8 bases map to TRBD1. The germline gives CDR1 LGHNA, CDR2 YNFKEQ. This CDR3 has 15 amino acids. Trimming at V came to 0 bases and at J to 7 bases, leaving 2 bases not matched to a gene.

The chain has TRBV11-1 and TRBJ2-5; possible D gene TRBD2, 7 bases. CDR1 SGHAT and CDR2 FQDESV come from the germline V gene (reference sequence). The CDR3 runs to 14 residues. V was trimmed by 6 bases and J by 5 bases, leaving 16 bases between them. CDR3 protein: CASSYRGAAETQYF. CDR3 DNA sequence: TGTGCCAGCAGTTACCGGGGGGCCGCGGAGACCCAGTACTTC. Supplemented by reference TRBV11-1 and TRBJ2-5, the full variable domain reads EAEVAQSPRYKITEKSQAVAFWCDPISGHATLYWYRQILGQGPELLVQFQDESVVDDSQLPKDRFSAERLKGVDSTLKIQPAELGDSAMYLCASSYRGAAETQYFGPGTRLLVL.

The chain is built from TRBV19 and TRBJ1-5, with TRBD1 matching over 8 bases. Germline trimming cut 6 bases from V and 9 bases from J; bases unmatched to any gene: 10. Germline V CDR1 and CDR2: LNHDA, SQIVND (reference sequence). The CDR3 sequence is 14 residues long. The CDR3 bases are TGTGCCAGTAGGACAGACAGGGGAAAGTTGCCCCAGCATTTT. This encodes CASRTDRGKLPQHF. Combining the CDR3 with reference TRBV19 and TRBJ1-5 gives the whole variable domain DGGITQSPKYLFRKEGQNVTLSCEQNLNHDAMYWYRQDPGQGLRLIYYSQIVNDFQKGDIAEGYSVSREKKESFPLTVTSAQKNPTAFYLCASRTDRGKLPQHFGDGTRLSIL.

This chain links TRBV6-1 with TRBJ1-5; 11 nucleotides align to TRBD1. CDR1 and CDR2 from the germline V gene are MNHNS and SASEGT. Trimming at V came to 2 bases and at J to 6 bases, leaving 3 bases not matched to a gene. This CDR3 is built from 15 residues. CDR3 protein: CASSEMGQGGQPQHF. The CDR3 DNA sequence: TGTGCCAGCAGTGAAATGGGACAGGGGGGTCAGCCCCAGCATTTT.

The CDR3 protein is CASSLGPPGELFF. CDR3 coding DNA: TGTGCCAGCAGCTTGGGTCCTCCCGGGGAGCTGTTTTTT. The V gene is TRBV5-4, the J gene TRBJ2-2; D remains unclear. The CDR3 length is 13 residues. CDR1 is SGHNT and CDR2 is YYREEE in the germline V gene (reference sequence). V was shortened by 0 bases and J by 6 bases, with 6 bases between the two germline ends.

This clone was counted only a few times. This rearrangement joins TRBV13 to TRBJ2-2; 7 positions match TRBD2. The CDR3 is 15 amino acids. J was trimmed by 0 bases and V by 7 bases; bases with no gene match: 5. The germline gives CDR1 PRHDT, CDR2 FYEKMQ (reference sequence). The CDR3 loop reads CASTLRGANTGELFF. The CDR3 coding sequence is TGTGCCAGCACCCTTCGGGGGGCGAACACCGGGGAGCTGTTTTTT. Full variable domain (rest looked up from reference TRBV13 and TRBJ2-2): AAGVIQSPRHLIKEKRETATLKCYPIPRHDTVYWYQQGPGQDPQFLISFYEKMQSDKGSIPDRFSAQQFSDYHSELNMSSLELGDSALYFCASTLRGANTGELFFGEGSRLTVL.

The V call is TRBV27, the J call TRBJ2-4, with no clear D. Germline CDR1 reads MNHEY; CDR2 reads SMNVEV (reference sequence). Trimming took off 2 bases at V and 7 bases at J, with 12 bases between the two ends. This CDR3 comprises 14 residues. The CDR3: CASSLLSGWNIQYF. The CDR3 nucleotides read TGTGCCAGCAGTTTACTCTCAGGCTGGAACATTCAGTACTTC.

The chain recombines TRBV28 with TRBJ1-2, with D uncertain. The ends were cut back, 4 bases at V and 9 bases at J, with 12 bases in the middle. In germline, CDR1 is MDHEN, CDR2 SYDVKM. The CDR3 contains 12 residues. CDR3 DNA sequence: TGTGCCAGCAGTTCTATTAGTTTGAGCTACACCTTC. It codes for CASSSISLSYTF.

The chain recombines TRBV4-1 with TRBJ1-1; TRBD1 might be the D (5 bases). The germline CDR1 and CDR2 sequences are MGHRA and YSYEKL. The CDR3 loop spans 15 amino acids. The V end was cut by 5 bases, the J end by 2 bases, with 15 bases between. This CDR3 reads CASSADGHPNTEAFF. CDR3 DNA: TGCGCCAGCAGCGCAGACGGACACCCTAACACTGAAGCTTTCTTT.

This rearrangement joins TRBV6-1 to TRBJ1-3; no reliable D call. V was pared by 0 bases and J by 0 bases, with 9 bases between. In germline, CDR1 is MNHNS, CDR2 SASEGT. This CDR3 is built from 16 residues. CDR3 sequence reads: CASSEASASSGNTIYF. The CDR3 DNA sequence: TGTGCCAGCAGTGAAGCCAGCGCGAGCTCTGGAAACACCATATATTTT.

This clone was seen more than once but under ten times. The rearrangement links TRBV6-2 or TRBV6-3 to TRBJ1-1, with 9 bases fitting TRBD1. J was trimmed by 5 bases and V by 2 bases; bases with no gene match: 9. Germline V gene data show CDR1 as MNHEY and CDR2 as SVGEGT. CDR3 size: 16 residues. CDR3 nucleotides: TGTGCCAGCAGTTACGAGACAGGGGGGGGATGGACTGAAGCTTTCTTT. As protein: CASSYETGGGWTEAFF.

J is TRBJ1-1 and V is TRBV10-3, with 9 positions matching TRBD1. Trimming removed 7 bases from V and 4 bases from J; junction bases left unmatched: 4. The V gene's germline CDR1 is ENHRY and CDR2 SYGVKD. This CDR3 spans 13 amino acids. DNA of the CDR3: TGTGCCATCACCCCGGACAGGGGCACTGAAGCTTTCTTT. It encodes CAITPDRGTEAFF.

The chain joins TRBV19 to TRBJ1-4, with TRBD1 identical over 7 bases. V lost 8 bases, J lost 6 bases, and 9 bases stayed unmatched. Germline CDR1 reads LNHDA; CDR2 reads SQIVND (reference sequence). The CDR3 extends over 14 amino acids. CDR3 in amino acids: CASGPTGQHEKLFF. CDR3 coding DNA: TGTGCCAGTGGACCAACGGGACAGCATGAAAAACTGTTTTTT.

V is TRBV2 and J is TRBJ1-5; possibly TRBD1 for D (6 bases). The germline CDR1 and CDR2 sequences are SNHLY and FYNNEI. The CDR3 consists of 12 residues. Trimming left V 10 bases short and J 6 bases short, with 13 bases between. The CDR3: CATGGGRQPQHF. In nucleotides, the CDR3 is TGTGCCACGGGGGGGGGCCGTCAGCCCCAGCATTTT.

The table lists this clone with a count of one. In DNA, the CDR3 is TGCGCCAGCAGCTGGGGACTAGAGGGGGAGACCCAGTACTTC. The encoded protein is CASSWGLEGETQYF. V and J are TRBV5-1 and TRBJ2-5; TRBD2 matches at 8 bases. The CDR3 loop spans 14 amino acids. The V gene end was trimmed by 3 bases and the J gene end by 5 bases; junction bases not matched to a gene: 6. Germline CDR1 and CDR2: SGHRS and YFSETQ. Based on the CDR3 plus reference TRBV5-1 and TRBJ2-5, the full variable domain is KAGVTQTPRYLIKTRGQQVTLSCSPISGHRSVSWYQQTPGQGLQFLFEYFSETQRNKGNFPGRFSGRQFSNSRSEMNVSTLELGDSALYLCASSWGLEGETQYFGPGTRLLVL.

This chain links TRBV18 with TRBJ1-2; no firm D call. Trimming removed 0 bases at V and 4 bases at J, with 9 bases between. Germline V gene lookup returns CDR1 KGHSH and CDR2 LQKENI. There are 14 residues in the CDR3. The CDR3 DNA follows: TGTGCCAGCTCACCACCGGGCAGGCCCTATGGCTACACCTTC. It translates to CASSPPGRPYGYTF.

The genes are TRBV5-4 and TRBJ2-5; maybe TRBD1 (6 bases). The CDR3 loop spans 15 amino acids. The germline CDR1 and CDR2 sequences are SGHNT and YYREEE (reference sequence). Trimming pared 2 bases from V and 6 bases from J, leaving 17 bases between. As DNA, the CDR3 is TGTGCCAGCAGCTTTGAGGGGGACCGAGGGAAGACCCAGTACTTC. Protein sequence: CASSFEGDRGKTQYF.

Remarks on this clone: The identical CDR3 is also encoded by other nucleotide sequences in the sample. The chain has TRBV7-2 and TRBJ1-1, with D perhaps TRBD1 (5 bases). The CDR3 covers 13 residues. V shed 5 bases and J shed 1 base, with 8 bases lying between them. Germline V lookup: CDR1 SGHTA, CDR2 FQGNSA. The CDR3 spells CASSLTANTEAFF. CDR3 coding DNA: TGTGCCAGCAGCCTGACAGCGAACACTGAAGCTTTCTTT.

This chain uses TRBV19 with TRBJ1-1; 8 bases are shared with TRBD1. Germline V gene lookup returns CDR1 LNHDA and CDR2 SQIVND (reference sequence). This CDR3 is 15 amino acids long. Germline trimming cut 3 bases from V and 4 bases from J; bases unmatched to any gene: 7. The CDR3 protein is CASSIGQGRVTEAFF. CDR3 DNA: TGTGCCAGTAGTATCGGACAGGGAAGGGTCACTGAAGCTTTCTTT. The whole variable domain, remainder taken from reference TRBV19 and TRBJ1-1, is DGGITQSPKYLFRKEGQNVTLSCEQNLNHDAMYWYRQDPGQGLRLIYYSQIVNDFQKGDIAEGYSVSREKKESFPLTVTSAQKNPTAFYLCASSIGQGRVTEAFFGQGTRLTVV.

The chain recombines TRBV5-1 with TRBJ2-2, with a possible D match to TRBD2 (5 bases). This CDR3 spans 13 amino acids. Germline values: CDR1 SGHRS, CDR2 YFSETQ. V was pared by 5 bases and J by 2 bases, with 7 bases between. CDR3 residues: CASREDNTGELFF. The CDR3 coding sequence is TGCGCCAGCAGGGAGGATAACACCGGGGAGCTGTTTTTT.

V usage is TRBV19 and J usage is TRBJ1-1; 7 bases fit TRBD1. Losses at the gene ends were 6 bases for V and 2 bases for J; bases not matched to a gene: 12. The CDR3 is 16 residues long. The germline V gene encodes CDR1 LNHDA and CDR2 SQIVND (reference sequence). CDR3 protein: CASSPLTGIGNTEAFF. The CDR3 DNA sequence: TGTGCCAGTAGCCCCCTGACAGGGATAGGAAACACTGAAGCTTTCTTT.

This clone was seen only once. The chain carries TRBV11-2 and TRBJ1-4; a weak D match, TRBD1 (6 bases). Trimming took 1 base from V and 0 from J, leaving 15 bases between them. This CDR3 region has 18 residues. Germline V gene data show CDR1 as SGHAT and CDR2 as FQNNGV. CDR3 DNA: TGTGCCAGCAGCTTAGGTGGATCGGGGGGCACAACTAATGAAAAACTGTTTTTT. Translated, it gives CASSLGGSGGTTNEKLFF.

This clone was counted a single time. J is TRBJ1-1 and V is TRBV5-1, with TRBD1 identical over 9 bases. The CDR3 consists of 14 residues. Germline V gene data show CDR1 as SGHRS and CDR2 as YFSETQ. The trim removed 0 bases at V and 4 bases at J, leaving 1 base unmatched. The chain's CDR3 is CASSLVTGGTEAFF. CDR3 in DNA: TGCGCCAGCAGCTTGGTGACAGGGGGCACTGAAGCTTTCTTT.

The chain links TRBV7-2 to TRBJ2-7; 7 bases align to TRBD1. The CDR3 contains 15 residues. V shed 6 bases and J 0 bases; nucleotides not matched to a gene: 8. CDR1 is SGHTA, CDR2 FQGNSA, per germline. This CDR3 reads CASRRGQGLSYEQYF. The CDR3 bases are TGTGCCAGCAGGAGGGGGCAGGGTCTCTCCTACGAGCAGTACTTC.

The CDR3 is CASSPGTVNYGYTF. Written as DNA, the CDR3 is TGTGCCAGCAGCCCGGGGACAGTTAACTATGGCTACACCTTC. V usage is TRBV7-3 and J usage is TRBJ1-2, with 7 positions matching TRBD1. The CDR3 spans 14 residues. Germline CDR1 reads SGHTA; CDR2 reads FQGTGA. J lost 1 base, V lost 5 bases, and 4 bases had no gene match.

The rearrangement links TRBV12-3 or TRBV12-4 to TRBJ1-1; D is undetermined. The ends were cut back, 0 bases at V and 6 bases at J, with 8 bases in the middle. This CDR3 has 13 amino acids. CDR3 residues: CASSLASLAEAFF. In DNA, the CDR3 is TGTGCCAGCAGTTTAGCTTCGTTAGCTGAAGCTTTCTTT.

This clone turned up a few times. The V gene is TRBV5-6, the J gene TRBJ1-6; D not resolved. CDR3 length equals 13 residues. V was trimmed by 0 bases and J by 7 bases, leaving 5 bases between them. Germline CDR1 and CDR2: SGHDT and YYEEEE. The CDR3, as DNA: TGTGCCAGCAGCTTGGGAGGGAATTCACCCCTCCACTTT. Translation: CASSLGGNSPLHF.

The V and J genes are TRBV28 and TRBJ1-6; 7 positions match TRBD1. The germline gives CDR1 MDHEN, CDR2 SYDVKM. V lost 10 bases, J lost 9 bases, and 12 bases stayed unmatched. This CDR3 has 14 amino acids. The CDR3 nucleotides read TGTGCCACCCGAACAACGGGGACAGCTTCACCCCTCCACTTT. It specifies CATRTTGTASPLHF.